The 21 T cell receptor beta chains below all came from one sample that was sequenced in a study of early T cells in non-severe SARS-CoV-2 infection. TCRdb processed the 5' RACE reads anew with MiXCR; each CDR3 protein has one entry. Of about 63,000 distinct CDR3 sequences in the sample, roughly 13% were seen once. Specimen: whole blood. These TCRs come from an adult who was a healthcare worker with PCR-confirmed SARS-CoV-2 infection or an uninfected control (not recorded which).

Many counts were recorded for this clonotype. Here the CDR3 reads CASSWTVNTGELFF. The CDR3 bases are TGTGCCAGCAGCTGGACGGTGAACACCGGGGAGCTGTTTTTT. V gene TRBV11-2 combines with J gene TRBJ2-2; D is uncertain. Trimming took off 4 bases at V and 1 base at J, with 7 bases between the two ends. The CDR3 is made up of 14 amino acids. Per germline, CDR1 SGHAT and CDR2 FQNNGV.

This clonotype was seen at least ten times. The chain is built from TRBV10-3 and TRBJ1-1; maybe TRBD1 (5 bases). CDR3 length equals 14 residues. Per germline, CDR1 ENHRY and CDR2 SYGVKD. Trimming left V 4 bases short and J 2 bases short, with 11 bases between. The CDR3 DNA reads TGTGCCATCAGTGGGCAGGGAATAAACACTGAAGCTTTCTTT. Amino acid sequence: CAISGQGINTEAFF.

This clonotype has at least ten counts. V usage is TRBV27 and J usage is TRBJ1-2, with 8 bases identical to TRBD1. This CDR3 has 15 residues. Germline CDR1 and CDR2: MNHEY and SMNVEV (reference sequence). J lost 7 bases, V lost 5 bases, and 12 bases had no gene match. The DNA for the CDR3 is TGTGCCAGCAGTCCCTTTCCCCCACAGGGGGTTGGCTACACCTTC. Translation: CASSPFPPQGVGYTF.

This clonotype showed up just a few times. J is TRBJ2-1 and V is TRBV29-1; tentative D call: TRBD2 (6 bases). Trimming shortened V by 0 bases and J by 9 bases, and 9 bases separated the two germline ends. The germline gives CDR1 SQVTM, CDR2 ANQGSEA. CDR3 length: 12 amino acids. The CDR3 loop is CSVEDGGLEQFF. In DNA, the CDR3 is TGCAGCGTTGAAGATGGGGGACTTGAGCAGTTCTTC.

The sample holds many counts of this clonotype. The rearrangement uses TRBV19 and TRBJ2-3; D may be TRBD1 (6 bases). Trimming stripped 4 bases from V and 7 bases from J, with 12 bases between. Germline-derived CDR1 and CDR2 are LNHDA and SQIVND (reference sequence). The CDR3 contains 13 residues. The CDR3 DNA is TGTGCCAGTAGTAGCCCACAGGGATATACGCAGTATTTT. This sequence encodes CASSSPQGYTQYF.

This clonotype was counted only a few times. The rearrangement joins TRBV9 to TRBJ2-7; 9 bases map to TRBD1. The CDR3 extends over 15 amino acids. The ends lost 3 bases at V and 4 bases at J; junction bases unmatched: 8. The germline gives CDR1 SGDLS, CDR2 YYNGEE. CDR3 residues: CASSAEQGAVYEQYF. In nucleotides, the CDR3 is TGTGCCAGCAGCGCGGAACAGGGGGCGGTTTACGAGCAGTACTTC.

J is TRBJ1-1 and V is TRBV7-9, with D perhaps TRBD1 (6 bases). V lost 0 bases and J lost 6, with 11 bases in between. The CDR3 sequence is 14 residues long. Per germline, CDR1 SEHNR and CDR2 FQNEAQ (reference sequence). For the CDR3, the DNA is TGTGCCAGCAGCTTAGCGCCCTCAGGGGCTGAAGCTTTCTTT. Amino acids: CASSLAPSGAEAFF.

This clonotype was counted a few times. The V call is TRBV7-2, the J call TRBJ1-2; 7 positions agree with TRBD1. This CDR3 has 14 residues. Germline CDR1 SGHTA, CDR2 FQGNSA. V shed 4 bases and J 8 bases; nucleotides not matched to a gene: 10. CDR3 sequence reads: CASSSTGNEGGYTF. CDR3 sequence (DNA): TGTGCCAGCAGCTCGACAGGGAATGAAGGGGGCTACACCTTC.

The gene calls are TRBV7-9 and TRBJ2-1; D may be TRBD1 (5 bases). The germline V gene encodes CDR1 SEHNR and CDR2 FQNEAQ (reference sequence). The CDR3 is 14 residues long. Trimming pared 7 bases from V and 8 bases from J, leaving 18 bases between. The CDR3 DNA is TGTGCCAGCACCAAGGTGGCTGGGGCCCATGAGCAGTTCTTC. The encoded protein is CASTKVAGAHEQFF.

This clonotype was recorded many times. The chain employs TRBV18 and TRBJ2-7; D is unresolved. With 3 bases removed from V and 1 base from J, the gap between germline ends came to 7 bases. Germline values: CDR1 KGHSH, CDR2 LQKENI. This CDR3 comprises 13 residues. This chain's CDR3 is CASSPPESYEQYF. CDR3 nucleotide sequence: TGTGCCAGCTCACCCCCGGAATCCTACGAGCAGTACTTC. Using reference TRBV18 and TRBJ2-7 for the parts outside the CDR3, the full variable domain is NAGVMQNPRHLVRRRGQEARLRCSPMKGHSHVYWYRQLPEEGLKFMVYLQKENIIDESGMPKERFSAEFPKEGPSILRIQQVVRGDSAAYFCASSPPESYEQYFGPGTRLTVT.

This chain connects TRBV13 to TRBJ1-2; 7 nucleotides align to TRBD1. The CDR3 contains 13 residues. Per the germline V gene, CDR1 is PRHDT and CDR2 is FYEKMQ (reference sequence). J gave up 3 bases and V 5 bases, and 3 bases lay outside the gene matches. The CDR3 region is CASSPTGYYGYTF. In DNA form, the CDR3 reads TGTGCCAGCAGCCCGACAGGGTACTATGGCTACACCTTC.

This clonotype was seen at least ten times. The chain uses TRBV10-2 and TRBJ1-5; maybe TRBD1 (6 bases). CDR1 and CDR2 from the germline V gene are WSHSY and SAAADI. Trimming took 8 bases from V and 2 from J, leaving 13 bases between them. CDR3 length equals 14 residues. The CDR3 DNA reads as TGCGCCAGCCTCCCTAGGGGGGGCAATCAGCCCCAGCATTTT. Translation gives CASLPRGGNQPQHF.

The CDR3 here is CASSALRGDQPQHF. The CDR3 DNA is TGTGCCAGCAGCGCCCTTCGGGGAGATCAGCCCCAGCATTTT. The gene calls are TRBV5-8 and TRBJ1-5, with D hard to call. The germline V gene has CDR1 SGHTS and CDR2 YDEGEE. The germline V and J ends were trimmed by 4 bases and 5 bases, with 13 bases remaining between them. The CDR3 runs to 14 residues.

This clonotype was counted between two and nine times. This rearrangement joins TRBV5-6 to TRBJ1-6; D remains unclear. Per germline, CDR1 SGHDT and CDR2 YYEEEE. The CDR3 consists of 14 residues. V dropped 0 bases and J dropped 7 bases, with 8 bases sitting between them. The CDR3 here is CASSLEAFNSPLHF. CDR3 bases: TGTGCCAGCAGCTTGGAGGCATTCAATTCACCCCTCCACTTT.

This clonotype was detected a few times. This sequence joins TRBV7-2 and TRBJ2-5; 9 nucleotides line up with TRBD1. Germline-derived CDR1 and CDR2 are SGHTA and FQGNSA. V lost 4 bases to trimming and J lost 3 bases; unmatched junction nucleotides: 12. This CDR3 spans 17 amino acids. The CDR3 coding sequence is TGTGCCAGCAGCTCCAGATGGCCGGGACAGGGAGAAGAGACCCAGTACTTC. Its translation is CASSSRWPGQGEETQYF.

This clonotype has ten or more counts. The rearrangement joins TRBV12-3 or TRBV12-4 to TRBJ1-2; the match to TRBD1 covers 11 bases. The CDR3 runs to 14 residues. V was clipped by 6 bases and J by 5 bases; unmatched bases: 5. The DNA of the CDR3 is TGTGCCAGCAGCCGGGACAGGGGGGTGTATGGCTACACCTTC. Translation gives CASSRDRGVYGYTF.

This clonotype was observed a handful of times. CDR3 nucleotides: TGTGCCAGCAGCTTACAAGCCGCCGATACGCAGTATTTT. It encodes CASSLQAADTQYF. The chain has TRBV7-3 and TRBJ2-3, with D unresolved. CDR1 and CDR2 (germline): SGHTA, FQGTGA. Trimming pared 2 bases from V and 6 bases from J, leaving 9 bases between. The CDR3 has 13 residues.

As concerns this clonotype: With a much larger clone just one base away, this may be a read error. This chain joins TRBV20-1 and TRBJ2-1; D is undetermined. Germline CDR1 is DFQATT and CDR2 is SNEGSKA (reference sequence). V was cut by 7 bases and J by 0 bases, with 13 bases left in between. This CDR3 contains 14 residues. DNA for the CDR3: TGCAGTGTAGAGGACCGTGGCTCCTACAATGAGCAGTTCTTC. This encodes CSVEDRGSYNEQFF.

In this sample, this clonotype turned up a few times. This rearrangement joins TRBV9 to TRBJ1-6; no reliable D call. V gave up 4 bases and J gave up 0 bases, with 8 bases separating them. The CDR3 contains 15 residues. Germline V gene lookup returns CDR1 SGDLS and CDR2 YYNGEE. The CDR3 is CASSIQSSYNSPLHF. For the CDR3, the DNA is TGTGCCAGCAGCATCCAGAGCTCCTATAATTCACCCCTCCACTTT.

This clonotype was seen repeatedly, ten times or more. CDR3 sequence (DNA): TGTGCCAGCAGTTACTCGGGCAGGTCGACTGGAAACACCATATATTTT. This gives the protein CASSYSGRSTGNTIYF. The J gene is TRBJ1-3, the V gene TRBV6-6; D unclear. CDR1 is MNHNY, CDR2 SVGAGI, per germline (reference sequence). Trimming pared 0 bases from V and 2 bases from J, leaving 11 bases between. The CDR3 runs 16 residues.

The V call is TRBV2, the J call TRBJ1-3; TRBD1 might be the D (6 bases). The V gene lost 7 bases and the J gene lost 0 bases, with 10 bases spanning the gap. The CDR3 consists of 14 residues. Germline values: CDR1 SNHLY, CDR2 FYNNEI. The CDR3 coding sequence is TGTGCCAGCAACAGGGTTAACTCTGGAAACACCATATATTTT. Protein product: CASNRVNSGNTIYF.